Listed here is a single T cell receptor beta chain. The data stem from a study of metastatic and nonmetastatic thyroid tumors. With MiXCR, TCRdb called clones anew from the PCR reads. Here the sample spans about 38,000 clones, more than 25% being singletons. The CDR3 is made up of 13 amino acids. The V gene's germline CDR1 is SGHRS and CDR2 YFSETQ. Trimming left V 3 bases short and J 8 bases short, with 14 bases between. Each patient went into thyroid surgery without having received any treatment. The clonotype was recovered from a male donor with papillary thyroid cancer or a benign thyroid nodule (not recorded which). Some clones in this sample may be carry-over from other donors' samples. This rearrangement joins TRBV5-1 to TRBJ1-1; no definite D call. Sequencing input: blood. CDR3: CASSSDLRQEAFF. The CDR3 DNA sequence: TGCGCCAGCAGCTCGGACCTTCGACAAGAAGCTTTCTTT.